The rows below give T cell receptor beta chains drawn from one sample of a study of T-cell memory formation after mild COVID-19. TCRdb redid the calling of the 5' RACE reads with MiXCR, one entry per CDR3 protein. The table has about 440,000 distinct CDR3 sequences, 15% to 20% seen once. Input material: PBMCs or a T cell subset sorted from them (not recorded which). The source of these receptors is an adult woman who had mild COVID-19 (a few samples of this study predate the infection). Cell type and time point are not known. The CDR3 runs from the conserved cysteine through the conserved F or W. Each record gives: CDR3 length, V gene, D gene, J gene, clone size, CDR3 protein, CDR3 DNA. A D gene is named only where the DNA matches it firmly. Clone size, where shown, is once, few, many, or a class for clones that have expanded.

>11|TRBV30|-|TRBJ1-1|-
CAWSVFAEAFF
TGTGCCTGGAGTGTATTTGCTGAAGCTTTCTTT
>15|TRBV4-1|-|TRBJ1-3|-
CASSQEDLSGNTIYF
TGCGCCAGCAGCCAAGAGGACCTCTCTGGAAACACCATATATTTT
>15|TRBV5-1|TRBD2|TRBJ2-1|few
CASSFGGRAGNEQFF
TGCGCCAGCAGCTTCGGCGGGAGGGCGGGGAATGAGCAGTTCTTC
>14|TRBV7-8|TRBD1|TRBJ2-3|-
CASRPGQARDTQYF
TGTGCCAGCAGGCCTGGACAGGCTAGGGATACGCAGTATTTT
>15|TRBV6-5|TRBD1|TRBJ2-6|-
CASSLDRAGANVLTF
TGTGCCAGCAGTTTAGACAGGGCCGGGGCCAACGTCCTGACTTTC
>16|TRBV27|-|TRBJ2-7|few
CASRKRDKTVSAEQYF
TGTGCCAGCAGAAAACGGGACAAAACGGTCTCTGCCGAGCAGTACTTC
>13|TRBV6-1|-|TRBJ1-2|once
CASSEALGRGYTF
TGTGCCAGCAGTGAGGCCTTGGGGCGTGGCTACACCTTC
>13|TRBV7-2|TRBD2|TRBJ2-7|-
CASSPTSTHEQYF
TGTGCCAGCAGCCCGACTAGCACCCACGAGCAGTACTTC
>15|TRBV4-1|-|TRBJ2-5|few
CASSQDGRPQETQYF
TGCGCCAGCAGCCAAGATGGGCGGCCCCAAGAGACCCAGTACTTC
>13|TRBV29-1|-|TRBJ1-1|-
CSVVPSGYTEAFF
TGCAGCGTTGTCCCGTCGGGCTACACTGAAGCTTTCTTT
>15|TRBV7-3|-|TRBJ1-1|few
CASSLTTVGNTEAFF
TGTGCCAGCAGCTTAACAACAGTGGGGAACACTGAAGCTTTCTTT
>14|TRBV3-1|-|TRBJ1-1|few
CASSRPTENTEAFF
TGTGCCAGCAGCCGACCTACAGAGAACACTGAAGCTTTCTTT
>16|TRBV5-1|-|TRBJ2-5|-
CASSLFGGAQEETQYF
TGCGCCAGCAGCTTGTTTGGGGGGGCCCAGGAGGAGACCCAGTACTTC
>14|TRBV7-6|-|TRBJ2-1|-
CASSPPRGEDEQFF
TGTGCCAGCAGCCCCCCTAGGGGCGAAGATGAGCAGTTCTTC
>14|TRBV25-1|-|TRBJ2-7|-
CASRSGGPSYEQYF
TGTGCCAGCAGGAGTGGGGGCCCCTCCTACGAGCAGTACTTC
>14|TRBV2|-|TRBJ1-5|few
CASSWGRGDQPQHF
TGTGCCAGCTCCTGGGGAAGGGGTGATCAGCCCCAGCATTTT
>11|TRBV25-1|-|TRBJ1-5|-
CASGTWGPQHF
TGTGCCAGCGGGACGTGGGGGCCCCAGCATTTT
>14|TRBV4-1|-|TRBJ2-1|few
CASSQPGRYNEQFF
TGCGCCAGCAGCCAACCGGGACGGTACAATGAGCAGTTCTTC
>19|TRBV7-3|-|TRBJ2-6|-
CASSLRPVQVDSGANVLTF
TGTGCCAGCAGCTTAAGGCCGGTCCAGGTTGACTCTGGGGCCAACGTCCTGACTTTC
>14|TRBV5-1|-|TRBJ2-1|-
CASSRTPEENEQFF
TGCGCCAGCAGCCGGACCCCGGAAGAAAATGAGCAGTTCTTC
>15|TRBV20-1|-|TRBJ2-7|-
CSARDGGGLSYEQYF
TGCAGTGCTAGGGACGGCGGGGGCCTCTCCTACGAGCAGTACTTC
>16|TRBV9|-|TRBJ1-6|-
CASSVGEMGPRSPLHF
TGTGCCAGCAGCGTAGGCGAAATGGGTCCAAGGTCACCCCTCCACTTT